This T cell receptor beta chain stems from a study of breast tumors, draining lymph nodes, adjacent tissues. Axillary draining lymph nodes of breast cancer patients supplied the node samples. Each CDR3 protein gets one entry after TCRdb re-called the multiplex PCR reads with MiXCR. The sample shows approximately 88,000 distinct CDR3 sequences, over 25% of them seen only once. Germline CDR1 reads KGHDR; CDR2 reads SFDVKD. This CDR3 has 14 amino acids. Trimming took 7 bases from V and 4 from J; bases not matched to a gene: 0. At least ten counts were recorded for this clonotype. The sample was axillary lymph node tissue. V gene TRBV24-1 combines with J gene TRBJ2-2; TRBD2 matches at 12 bases. The TCR comes from a female donor with breast cancer. Some clones in this sample may be carry-over from other donors' samples. CDR3 residues: CATRTSGSTGELFF. CDR3 nucleotides: TGTGCCACCAGGACTAGCGGGAGCACCGGGGAGCTGTTTTTT.